This T cell receptor (beta chain) is from a study of blood T cell repertoires in COVID-19. Looking at the study overall: Nucleic acid was either cDNA or gDNA, and it came from T cells, B-cell-depleted T cells, or PBMCs.

Using immunoSEQ multiplex PCR, the repertoire was profiled, and TCRdb retains in-frame clones only, with some absent. The sample comprises around 60,000 clones, roughly 88% of which are singletons, and approximately 3.5% rests with the top ten. CDR3 length: 16 residues. CDR1 is LGHNA and CDR2 is YNFKEQ in the germline V gene. V gave up 0 bases and J gave up 6 bases, with 12 bases separating them. In its sample, this clone was seen a few times. The sample comprised peripheral blood. The sequence derives from a man in his 70s with acute or convalescent COVID-19. The V call is TRBV4-2, the J call TRBJ1-6; a possible D gene is TRBD1 (5 bases). DNA of the CDR3: TGTGCCAGCAGCCAAGAAGGGGCAGGGTCTAATTCACCCCTCCACTTT. This encodes CASSQEGAGSNSPLHF.